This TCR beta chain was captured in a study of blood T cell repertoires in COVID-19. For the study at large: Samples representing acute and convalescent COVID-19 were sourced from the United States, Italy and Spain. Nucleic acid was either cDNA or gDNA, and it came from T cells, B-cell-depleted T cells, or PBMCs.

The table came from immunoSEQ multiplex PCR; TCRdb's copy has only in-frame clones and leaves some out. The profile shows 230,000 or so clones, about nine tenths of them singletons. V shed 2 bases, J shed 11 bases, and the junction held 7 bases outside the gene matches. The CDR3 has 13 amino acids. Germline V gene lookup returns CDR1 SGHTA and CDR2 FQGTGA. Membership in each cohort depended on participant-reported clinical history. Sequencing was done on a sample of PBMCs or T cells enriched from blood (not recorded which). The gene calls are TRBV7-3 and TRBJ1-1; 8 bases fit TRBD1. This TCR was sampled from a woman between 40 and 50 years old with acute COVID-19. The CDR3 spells CASSLSAGGFAFF. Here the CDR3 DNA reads TGTGCCAGCAGCTTATCGGCAGGGGGCTTCGCTTTCTTT.